This T cell receptor beta chain was sequenced in a study of tumour-infiltrating T cells in Burkitt lymphoma (dated by TCRdb to about 2020). About the investigation overall: All epidemiological subtypes of Burkitt lymphoma were represented in the cohort, which was made up of around 75 patients. Clinical outcome was correlated with TCR repertoire data, and overall and progression-free survival were found to be predicted by productive clonality independently of established prognosticators, including age at diagnosis. What the research found in general, with its limitations: Several public clonotypes were found to be shared across numerous Burkitt lymphoma patients, which suggests a shared tumour neoantigen selection that is absent from diffuse large B-cell lymphoma.

Library preparation employed the immunoSEQ multiplex PCR assay. Imported from immuneACCESS, the table was reduced by TCRdb to in-frame sequences with V and J called. These copies leave out some clones; in studies compared against another copy, an unresolved V gene accounts for under half, and the cause of the remainder is not known. The sample has tens of thousands of clones on record, about a third of them singletons. Around 2.9% of the sample comes from the top ten. Concerning this clone itself: Its specific antigen is unknown. No qualities accompany the bases; no much larger clone lies one base away.

Trimming takes 6 bases from V and 4 bases from J, and the germline ends sit 9 bases apart. Measured from the cysteine to the phenylalanine, the CDR3 is 12 residues long. Just CDR3 DNA is preserved here, 36 bases in frame from base 1. Sequences MNHEY (CDR1) and SVGAGI (CDR2) are obtained from the germline V gene. The sequence joins TRBV6-5 to TRBJ1-2, with no confident D gene call. Material for sequencing was tumor tissue. The receptor was isolated from a human donor with Burkitt lymphoma. Here is the DNA: TGTGCCAGCAGCCCGGGTTTCTATGGCTACACCTTC. It encodes CASSPGFYGYTF.